These 8 T cell receptor beta chains came from one sample sequenced in a study of cytomegalovirus exposure and HLA in healthy donors. Sequencing was performed with immunoSEQ multiplex PCR; in TCRdb, only in-frame clones are kept and a portion is missing. The data show 65,000 to 75,000 clones, with 95% to 96% seen just once and more than 3.5% held by the top ten. The specimen was PBMCs. These receptor sequences come from a woman between 18 and 29 years old in good health and CMV-seropositive.

The rearrangement joins TRBV14 to TRBJ1-3; no clear D. Trimming pared 4 bases from V and 0 bases from J, leaving 13 bases between. The CDR3 totals 16 residues. Germline CDR1 and CDR2: SGHDN and FVKESK. CDR3 coding DNA: TGTGCCAGCAGCCCGAGGGTAGGAAACTCTGGAAACACCATATATTTT. This gives the protein CASSPRVGNSGNTIYF.

The rearrangement links TRBV30 to TRBJ2-7, with TRBD1 matching over 11 bases. CDR3 length: 14 residues. With V trimmed by 4 bases and J by 3 bases, 5 bases remained unmatched. Germline V CDR1 and CDR2: GTSNPN, SVGIG (reference sequence). CDR3 in DNA: TGTGCCTGGACTCCGGGGACAGGGGGCTACGAGCAGTACTTC. Protein product: CAWTPGTGGYEQYF.

A single count supports this clone. V gene TRBV28 combines with J gene TRBJ2-5; maybe TRBD1 (6 bases). V dropped 6 bases and J dropped 7 bases, with 15 bases sitting between them. The V gene's germline CDR1 is MDHEN and CDR2 SYDVKM. This CDR3 has 13 residues. The CDR3 DNA reads TGTGCCAGCAGGGGAGCAGGGGTGGGGACCCAGTACTTC. Its protein product is CASRGAGVGTQYF. The variable domain in full, completed from reference TRBV28 and TRBJ2-5, reads DVKVTQSSRYLVKRTGEKVFLECVQDMDHENMFWYRQDPGLGLRLIYFSYDVKMKEKGDIPEGYSVSREKKERFSLILESASTNQTSMYLCASRGAGVGTQYFGPGTRLLVL.

This chain connects TRBV25-1 to TRBJ2-7; 9 nucleotides line up with TRBD2. V dropped 3 bases and J dropped 4; count of bases not matched to a gene: 7. Germline loops: CDR1 MGHDK, CDR2 SYGVNS. The CDR3 loop spans 15 amino acids. CDR3 sequence (DNA): TGTGCCAGCAGTGATGGGGTAGCGGGAGTATACGAGCAGTACTTC. This encodes CASSDGVAGVYEQYF.

The rearrangement uses TRBV9 and TRBJ2-3, with D possibly matching TRBD2 (5 bases). The CDR3 has 15 residues. Deletions cut 2 bases from V and 8 bases from J, with 18 bases between. Germline V gene lookup returns CDR1 SGDLS and CDR2 YYNGEE. The CDR3 here is CASSVKDWSLGTQYF. In DNA form, the CDR3 reads TGTGCCAGCAGCGTTAAGGACTGGAGCCTGGGTACGCAGTATTTT.

The chain has TRBV4-2 and TRBJ1-5; TRBD1 might be the D (6 bases). This CDR3 is 15 amino acids long. CDR1 LGHNA and CDR2 YNFKEQ come from the germline V gene. V was pared by 0 bases and J by 8 bases, with 14 bases between. The CDR3 DNA reads TGTGCCAGCAGCCAAGATCTTGAGGGGGTAGAGCCCCAGCATTTT. This gives the protein CASSQDLEGVEPQHF.

This rearrangement joins TRBV2 to TRBJ2-7, with TRBD2 matching 10 bases. The CDR3 extends over 15 amino acids. Germline trimming cut 4 bases from V and 5 bases from J; bases unmatched to any gene: 8. CDR1 is SNHLY, CDR2 FYNNEI, per germline. DNA of the CDR3: TGTGCCAGCAGTGGTCCAGCGGGAGGGGCCCACGAGCAGTACTTC. This translates into CASSGPAGGAHEQYF.

In this sample, this clone turned up once. The V call is TRBV9, the J call TRBJ2-1; weak D call: TRBD2 (5 bases). The CDR3 is made up of 11 amino acids. Germline CDR1 and CDR2: SGDLS and YYNGEE. V lost 4 bases and J 10 bases, leaving 9 bases between the germline ends. CDR3 sequence: CASSRGEEQFF. The CDR3 DNA is TGTGCCAGCAGCCGGGGTGAGGAGCAGTTCTTC.